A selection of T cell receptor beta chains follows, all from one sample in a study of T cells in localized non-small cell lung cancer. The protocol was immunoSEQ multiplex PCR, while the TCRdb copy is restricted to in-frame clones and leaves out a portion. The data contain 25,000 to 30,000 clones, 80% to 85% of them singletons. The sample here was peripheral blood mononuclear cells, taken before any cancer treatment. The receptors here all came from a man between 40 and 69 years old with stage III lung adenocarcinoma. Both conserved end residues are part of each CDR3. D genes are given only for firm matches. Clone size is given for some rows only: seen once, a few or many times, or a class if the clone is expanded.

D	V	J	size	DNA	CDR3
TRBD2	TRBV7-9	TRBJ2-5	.	TGTGCCAGCAGTTACCCGGGAGGGCAAGAGACCCAGTACTTC	CASSYPGGQETQYF
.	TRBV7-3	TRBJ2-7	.	TGTGCCAGCAGCCCCGGGCCCGGGGCCTACGAGCAGTACTTC	CASSPGPGAYEQYF
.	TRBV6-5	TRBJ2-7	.	TGTGCCAGCAGCCGGGACGGGGGCTACGAGCAGTACTTC	CASSRDGGYEQYF
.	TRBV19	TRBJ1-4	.	TGTGCCAGTAGTATGATCGGGCCGGGACCTAATGAAAAACTGTTTTTT	CASSMIGPGPNEKLFF
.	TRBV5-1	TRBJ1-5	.	TGCGCCAGCAGCCCGGGGGTCACAGGGACGAATCAGCCCCAGCATTTT	CASSPGVTGTNQPQHF
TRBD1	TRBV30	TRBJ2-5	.	TGTGCCTGGGCTAAGAACAGGGGGAAAGAGACCCAGTACTTC	CAWAKNRGKETQYF
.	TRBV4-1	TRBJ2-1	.	TGCGCCAGCAGCCAAGATGGGTATAACTCCTACAATGAGCAGTTCTTC	CASSQDGYNSYNEQFF
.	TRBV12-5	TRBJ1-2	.	TGTGCTAGTGGAGTGGGGGAGGGCTATGGCTACACCTTC	CASGVGEGYGYTF
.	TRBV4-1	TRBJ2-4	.	TGCGCCAGCAGCCAAGCCGGAAACATTCAGTACTTC	CASSQAGNIQYF
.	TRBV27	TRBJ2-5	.	TGTGCCAGCAGTTTATTAATGGGCGGAGAGACCCAGTACTTC	CASSLLMGGETQYF
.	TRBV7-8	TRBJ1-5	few	TGTGCCAGCAGCTTGAGGCAGGGTCCTAGTCAGCCCCAGCATTTT	CASSLRQGPSQPQHF
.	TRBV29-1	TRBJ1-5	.	TGCAGCGCGGGGGGGGACAACAATCAGCCCCAGCATTTT	CSAGGDNNQPQHF
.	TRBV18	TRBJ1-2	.	TGTGCCAGCTCACAGGGTGTCTATGGCTACACCTTC	CASSQGVYGYTF
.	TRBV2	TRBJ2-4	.	TGTGCCAGCAAGGTGGGAGCACCCTTAGCCAAAAACATTCAGTACTTC	CASKVGAPLAKNIQYF
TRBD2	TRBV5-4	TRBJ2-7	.	TGTGCCAGCAGCAGGTCGGCTAGCGGCACCTACGAGCAGTACTTC	CASSRSASGTYEQYF
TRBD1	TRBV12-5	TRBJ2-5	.	TGTGCTAGTGGTTCCGGACAGGGCGAAGAGACCCAGTACTTC	CASGSGQGEETQYF
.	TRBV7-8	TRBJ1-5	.	TGTGCCAGCAGCTTAGATAGGGGACAGCCCCAGCATTTT	CASSLDRGQPQHF
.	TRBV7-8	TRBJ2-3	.	TGTGCCAGCAGCTTAGTGTTACAGGTCGCAGATACGCAGTATTTT	CASSLVLQVADTQYF
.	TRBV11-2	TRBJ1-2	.	TGTGCCAGCAGCCCACGGACGGGAGACTATGGCTACACCTTC	CASSPRTGDYGYTF
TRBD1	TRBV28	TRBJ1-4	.	TGTGCCAGCAGTCCGAACGACAGGGCGACTCATGAAAAACTGTTTTTT	CASSPNDRATHEKLFF
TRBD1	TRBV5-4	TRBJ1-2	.	TGTGCCAGCAGCTTAGGGGACAGGGACTATGGCTACACCTTC	CASSLGDRDYGYTF
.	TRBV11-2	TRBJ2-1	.	TGTGCCAGCAGCCTGGACCCGGGCTTGGGGGAGTTCTTC	CASSLDPGLGEFF
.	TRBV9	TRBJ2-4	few	TGTGCCAGCAGCGGTGGAAAAGCCAAAAACATTCAGTACTTC	CASSGGKAKNIQYF
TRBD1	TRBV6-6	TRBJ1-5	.	TGTGCCAGCAGTTACACAGGGCAGGGGGGTCCCCAGCATTTT	CASSYTGQGGPQHF
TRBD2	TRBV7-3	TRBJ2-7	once	TGTGCCAGCAGCTTATCAAGCGGGGGCTTGAACGAGCAGTACTTC	CASSLSSGGLNEQYF
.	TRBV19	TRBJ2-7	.	TGTGCCAGTAGCCCGGGCCCCTGGAACGAGCAGTACTTC	CASSPGPWNEQYF
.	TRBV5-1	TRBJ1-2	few	TGCGCCAGCAGCTTGGCTGTTTCGGATGGCTACACCTTC	CASSLAVSDGYTF
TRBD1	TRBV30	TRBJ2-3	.	TGTGCCTGGAGTACGGGACAGGGAGGGGTCACAGATACGCAGTATTTT	CAWSTGQGGVTDTQYF
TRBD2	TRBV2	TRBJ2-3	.	TGTGCCAGCAGTTTCCTAGCGGGAGGGACAGATACGCAGTATTTT	CASSFLAGGTDTQYF
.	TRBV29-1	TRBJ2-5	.	TGCAGCGCCGAGGAGGGGGAACAGGAGACCCAGTACTTC	CSAEEGEQETQYF
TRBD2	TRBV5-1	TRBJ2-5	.	TGCGCCAGCACCAAAGGGGGACTAGTTTTGGAGACCCAGTACTTC	CASTKGGLVLETQYF
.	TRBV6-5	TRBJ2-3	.	TGTGCCAGTTCGTTGAGCCTTGCAGATACGCAGTATTTT	CASSLSLADTQYF
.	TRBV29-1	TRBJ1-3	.	TGCAGCGTTGAAGAGAGGTCTGGAAACACCATATATTTT	CSVEERSGNTIYF
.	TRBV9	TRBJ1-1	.	TGTGCCAGCAGCCAGGGGTCGGGGAGTGTAGCTTTCTTT	CASSQGSGSVAFF
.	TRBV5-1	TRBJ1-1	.	TGCGCCAGCAGCTTGACGACAGGAGCAGGCACTGAAGCTTTCTTT	CASSLTTGAGTEAFF
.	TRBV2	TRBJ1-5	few	TGTGCCAGCAGCTCGGGACTTTCTAGCAATCAGCCCCAGCATTTT	CASSSGLSSNQPQHF
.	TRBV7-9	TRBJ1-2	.	TGTGCCAGCAGCTTAGATGTTCTGGGAACAGCTAACTATGGCTACACCTTC	CASSLDVLGTANYGYTF
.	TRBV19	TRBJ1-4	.	TGTGCCAGTAGTACCAGGACGGCTCTTAATGAAAAACTGTTTTTT	CASSTRTALNEKLFF
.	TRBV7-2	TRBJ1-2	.	TGTGTCAGCAGCCCCGACAGGAACTATGGCTACACCTTC	CVSSPDRNYGYTF
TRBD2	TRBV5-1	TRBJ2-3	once	TGCGCCAGCAGCTTGGCTTTAGCGGGAACCGATACGCAGTATTTT	CASSLALAGTDTQYF
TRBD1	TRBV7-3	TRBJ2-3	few	TGTGCCAGCAGTACAGGGGGCGATACGCAGTATTTT	CASSTGGDTQYF
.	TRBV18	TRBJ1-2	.	TGTGCCAGCTCACCAGCTTCTGCGGGGAGGGATGGCTACACCTTC	CASSPASAGRDGYTF
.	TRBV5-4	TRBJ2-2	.	TGTGCCAGCAGTCGCGACAATCCGAACACCGGGGAGCTGTTTTTT	CASSRDNPNTGELFF
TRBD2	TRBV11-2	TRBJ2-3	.	TGTGCCAGCAGCTCGGGACTAGCCAACACAGATACGCAGTATTTT	CASSSGLANTDTQYF
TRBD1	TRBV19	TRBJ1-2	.	TGTGCCAGTAGTTCCCTCTCACTCTCCGGGACAGGGGGCGCATTGTATGGCTACACCTTC	CASSSLSLSGTGGALYGYTF
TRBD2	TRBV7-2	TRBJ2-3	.	TGTGCCAGGGGAGCGGGGAGCACAGATACGCAGTATTTT	CARGAGSTDTQYF
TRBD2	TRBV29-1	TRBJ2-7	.	TGCAGCGTTGAAGGGACTAGCGGGAGCCAGTCCTACGAGCAGTACTTC	CSVEGTSGSQSYEQYF